The 2 T cell receptor beta chains presented below share a single source sample, sequenced in a study of regulatory T cells in long-lasting Graves disease. CDR3 regions were amplified by Arm-PCR using iRepertoire HTBI primers to build TCR beta libraries. TCRdb re-derived calls from the multiplex PCR reads in MiXCR, one entry per CDR3 protein. The sample records around 500,000 distinct CDR3 sequences, under 25% being singletons. Time point defined: persistent/refractory GD, antithyroid drugs over 5 years with positive TRAb. PBMC-derived RNA was used for the TCR library. The material was peripheral blood mononuclear cells (PBMCs), obtained when the disease was refractory, from a patient treated with antithyroid drugs. The receptors derive from a female donor with Graves disease.

This clonotype was counted ten times or more. V gene TRBV7-2 combines with J gene TRBJ2-2; 11 nucleotides align to TRBD2. V gave up 0 bases and J gave up 0 bases; unmatched junction bases: 9. CDR1 and CDR2 from the germline V gene are SGHTA and FQGNSA. The CDR3 is 20 amino acids. This CDR3 is CASSLAPGLAGDTNTGELFF. CDR3 coding DNA: TGTGCCAGCAGCTTAGCCCCAGGACTAGCGGGTGACACGAACACCGGGGAGCTGTTTTTT.

Ten or more counts support this clonotype. The rearrangement joins TRBV29-1 to TRBJ2-7; possible D gene TRBD1, 8 bases. There are 13 residues in the CDR3. Trimming took 3 bases from V and 4 from J, leaving 13 bases between them. Per germline, CDR1 SQVTM and CDR2 ANQGSEA. For the CDR3, the DNA is TGCAGCGTTGATGACAGGGGAGGGTACGAGCAGTACTTC. This translates into CSVDDRGGYEQYF.